This TCR beta chain was profiled in a study of T cells in Graves' hyperthyroidism and ophthalmopathy. Regions amplified from RNA transcripts were the TCR beta CDR3 regions. First-round RT-PCR targeting the TCR CDR3 was performed with the HTBI primer set. Using its own MiXCR run on the multiplex PCR reads, TCRdb lists one record per CDR3 protein. The sample includes about 400,000 distinct CDR3 sequences, about 15% seen only once; the top ten take under 15%. This clonotype was picked up many times. Disease lasting under 3 months, a NOSPECS grade of at least 4, and a Clinical Activity Score of at least 3 were features of the ophthalmopathy patients. Exclusion followed for patients with uncontrolled infection, other autoimmune disease, pregnancy or lactation. Trimming cost V 4 bases and J 2 bases; bases outside gene matches: 7. CDR3 length: 15 amino acids. Germline-derived CDR1 and CDR2 are LGHNA and YNFKEQ.

The chain recombines TRBV4-2 with TRBJ2-7; TRBD1 matches 8 bases. This sequence was found in a man aged 18 to 29 with Graves' ophthalmopathy. The sample consisted of blood. DNA of the CDR3: TGTGCCAGCAGCCCAGTAGTGGACAGGGCCTACGAGCAGTACTTC. This encodes CASSPVVDRAYEQYF.